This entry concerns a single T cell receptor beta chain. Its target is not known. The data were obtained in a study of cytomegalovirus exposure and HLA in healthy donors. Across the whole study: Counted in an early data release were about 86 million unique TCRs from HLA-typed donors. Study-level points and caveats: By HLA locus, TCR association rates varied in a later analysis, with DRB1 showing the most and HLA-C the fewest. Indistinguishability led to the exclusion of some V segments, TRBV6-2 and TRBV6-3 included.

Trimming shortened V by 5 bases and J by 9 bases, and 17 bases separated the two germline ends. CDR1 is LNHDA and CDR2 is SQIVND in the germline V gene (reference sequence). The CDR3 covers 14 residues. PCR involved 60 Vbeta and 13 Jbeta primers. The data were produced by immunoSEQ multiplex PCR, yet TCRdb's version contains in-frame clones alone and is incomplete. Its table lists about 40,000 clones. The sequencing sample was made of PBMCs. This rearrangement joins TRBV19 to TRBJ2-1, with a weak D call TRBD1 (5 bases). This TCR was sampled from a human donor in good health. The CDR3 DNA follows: TGTGCCAGTAGTCCCTGGGGCAGGGCGATTGAGCAGTTCTTC. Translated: CASSPWGRAIEQFF.